What follows are 5 T cell receptor beta chains derived from one specimen sequenced in a study of blood T cell repertoires in COVID-19. TCRdb keeps only in-frame clones here, not all; method: immunoSEQ multiplex PCR. The sample has tens of thousands of clones; 80% to 90% are singletons. The sample taken for sequencing was peripheral blood. The receptor set was obtained from a woman in her seventies with acute or convalescent COVID-19.

The V and J genes are TRBV5-1 and TRBJ2-7; TRBD2 agrees at 7 bases. V was pared by 5 bases and J by 7 bases, with 12 bases of the junction left unmatched. Germline-derived CDR1 and CDR2 are SGHRS and YFSETQ. This CDR3 comprises 14 residues. The CDR3 is CASRPTESGMEQYF. The DNA for the CDR3 is TGCGCCAGCAGACCGACAGAAAGCGGGATGGAGCAGTACTTC.

This chain uses TRBV5-1 with TRBJ2-7, with TRBD1 matching 7 bases. The V and J ends lost 2 bases and 5 bases, in that order; junction bases with no gene match: 1. The CDR3 length is 12 residues. Per the germline V gene, CDR1 is SGHRS and CDR2 is YFSETQ. The CDR3 nucleotides are TGCGCCAGCAGCTTTACAGGGGACGAGCAGTACTTC. Protein product: CASSFTGDEQYF. The variable domain in full, completed from reference TRBV5-1 and TRBJ2-7, reads KAGVTQTPRYLIKTRGQQVTLSCSPISGHRSVSWYQQTPGQGLQFLFEYFSETQRNKGNFPGRFSGRQFSNSRSEMNVSTLELGDSALYLCASSFTGDEQYFGPGTRLTVT.

Here the CDR3 DNA reads TGTGCCAGCACGGGACAGGGAATCTACGAGCAGTACTTC. Residues: CASTGQGIYEQYF. The chain employs TRBV6-5 and TRBJ2-7; TRBD1 matches 9 bases. From germline, CDR1 is MNHEY and CDR2 SVGAGI. V shed 7 bases, J shed 3 bases, and the junction held 4 bases outside the gene matches. This CDR3 contains 13 residues.

The chain links TRBV4-1 to TRBJ2-7; 7 nucleotides align to TRBD1. The germline V gene encodes CDR1 MGHRA and CDR2 YSYEKL. The V and J ends lost 1 base and 7 bases, in that order; junction bases with no gene match: 10. The CDR3 consists of 15 residues. For the CDR3, the DNA is TGCGCCAGCAGCCAAGTTCTCCAGGGGGTCGGTGAGCAGTACTTC. Translation: CASSQVLQGVGEQYF.

This sequence joins TRBV6-5 and TRBJ1-4, with a tentative D call TRBD1 (5 bases). The V and J ends lost 6 bases and 8 bases respectively, with 16 bases between them. Germline assignment: CDR1 MNHEY and CDR2 SVGAGI. CDR3 length: 14 amino acids. This CDR3 reads CASSRDSRREKLFF. The CDR3 nucleotides are TGTGCCAGCAGCCGGGACTCACGACGGGAAAAACTGTTTTTT.